These 9 T cell receptor beta chains were sequenced from one sample in a study of T cell responses to AZD1222 COVID-19 vaccine. Clones were read by immunoSEQ multiplex PCR, and TCRdb kept only the in-frame ones, dropping some. Of some 40,000 clones listed, about 78% are singletons. Sequencing used peripheral blood, obtained on day 0 of AZD1222 vaccination. Receptors originate from an adult in good health.

The J gene is TRBJ2-7, the V gene TRBV27; D not resolved. The V end lost 3 bases, the J end lost 2 bases, and 11 bases lay between the germline ends. The CDR3 length is 14 residues. Germline CDR1 reads MNHEY; CDR2 reads SMNVEV (reference sequence). The CDR3 DNA reads as TGTGCCAGCAGTTTCTCTGACCCACCCTACGAGCAGTACTTC. It is translated as CASSFSDPPYEQYF.

This clone has only a few counts. The rearrangement links TRBV5-1 to TRBJ1-1; D uncertain. This CDR3 is built from 15 residues. V was pared by 4 bases and J by 4 bases, with 17 bases between. CDR1 is SGHRS, CDR2 YFSETQ, per germline. The CDR3 DNA is TGCGCCAGCAGCGCTCGGTTGGGGTTGGGCACTGAAGCTTTCTTT. This gives the protein CASSARLGLGTEAFF.

The chain is built from TRBV28 and TRBJ1-1; TRBD1 agrees at 7 bases. The CDR3 has 14 amino acids. The J segment lost 2 bases and the V segment lost 6 bases, leaving 6 bases of the junction unmatched. Germline V gene data show CDR1 as MDHEN and CDR2 as SYDVKM. CDR3 region: CASRATGVNTEAFF. CDR3 in DNA: TGTGCCAGCAGGGCTACAGGGGTTAACACTGAAGCTTTCTTT.

The CDR3 DNA reads as TGTGCCAGCTCACCGAGGGATCAGCAGCCCCAGCATTTT. This codes for CASSPRDQQPQHF. V is TRBV18 and J is TRBJ1-5; D not resolved. Germline V gene lookup returns CDR1 KGHSH and CDR2 LQKENI. With 3 bases removed from V and 7 bases from J, the gap between germline ends came to 10 bases. The CDR3 runs to 13 residues.

This clone was detected a few times. This sequence joins TRBV28 and TRBJ1-2; TRBD1 agrees at 7 bases. CDR1 MDHEN and CDR2 SYDVKM come from the germline V gene. V lost 10 bases and J lost 6; bases outside the gene matches: 14. CDR3 size: 14 residues. The CDR3 nucleotides are TGTGCCATTCTAAACGGGGTGACAGGGAATGGCTACACCTTC. Amino acid sequence: CAILNGVTGNGYTF.

CDR3 coding DNA: TGTGCCAGCAGTTCCCCAGGACAGCCCTCTGGGTATGGCTACACCTTC. Translating gives CASSSPGQPSGYGYTF. The chain carries TRBV27 and TRBJ1-2; TRBD1 is a possible D gene (6 bases). V gave up 4 bases and J gave up 5 bases, with 20 bases separating them. This CDR3 comprises 16 residues. Germline lookup yields CDR1 MNHEY and CDR2 SMNVEV (reference sequence).

The chain links TRBV7-9 to TRBJ1-2, with D tentatively TRBD1 (6 bases). The V gene's germline CDR1 is SEHNR and CDR2 FQNEAQ (reference sequence). The CDR3 is 15 amino acids. V lost 5 bases and J lost 2, with 15 bases in between. The CDR3 is CASSPIGQLNYGYTF. The CDR3 nucleotides read TGTGCCAGCAGCCCTATAGGACAGCTCAACTATGGCTACACCTTC.

This chain joins TRBV28 and TRBJ1-2; D perhaps matches TRBD1 (6 bases). Germline V CDR1 and CDR2: MDHEN, SYDVKM. The CDR3 covers 15 residues. V lost 5 bases and J lost 8, with 21 bases in between. Here the CDR3 DNA reads TGTGCCAGCAGTCCCGGGGGGGCGGGCCGTGACGGCTACACCTTC. Its protein product is CASSPGGAGRDGYTF.

The chain links TRBV5-6 to TRBJ1-6; D is unresolved. CDR3 length equals 12 residues. Per the germline V gene, CDR1 is SGHDT and CDR2 is YYEEEE. Between the trimmed V and J ends, which lost 5 bases and 5 bases, there was a span of 5 bases. CDR3 nucleotides: TGTGCCAGCAGATCAAATAATTCACCCCTCCACTTT. This translates into CASRSNNSPLHF.